The present entry profiles one T cell receptor (beta chain) with its context. Its target antigen remains unknown. No qualities accompany the bases; no much larger clone lies one base away. The data were taken from a study of shared clonotypes between healthy human individuals (dated by TCRdb to the early 2020s). In the study overall: A few men and a couple of women, aged 18 to 49 years, made up the cohort. Per donor, three plates each were used for CD4 naive and CD4 memory, two for CD8 naive, and one for CD8 memory. Per donor, leukapheresis produced somewhere between about 0.9 and 10 billion PBMCs. To increase sequencing depth and limit assay-specific biases, different laboratories used diverse techniques to prepare libraries and sequence TCR repertoires. To estimate repertoire size and how much clonotype sharing occurs between individuals, the study deeply sequenced the blood TCR repertoires of about five healthy adults. Results and caveats for the whole study, not just this receptor: Larger estimated clonotype richness was generally found for naive subsets than for memory subsets. Because the study included a small number of donors, the genetic and exposure-history diversity represented was limited. Rarefaction of sorted-subset datasets indicated incomplete sequencing despite the large sequencing depth. Only blood was sampled, and tissue TCR repertoires likely differ from those in blood. Compared with non-shared clonotypes, clonotypes shared by all four sorted-subset donors had higher generation probabilities. Pairwise subsampling led to the expectation that sequencing depth would affect the degree of clonotype sharing among donors. Across a handful of donors, around 5% of naive CD4, 3% to 4% of naive CD8, around 2.5% of memory CD4, and 0.4% of memory CD8 clonotypes were shared.

Healthy HIV-negative adults with no recently reported acute infections or vaccinations were included as donors. Only Caucasian adults living in Nashville, Tennessee, USA were represented among the donors. CD4+ T cells were enriched through magnetic negative selection, after which naive cells were positively selected on CD45RA and the remaining negative fraction served as the memory subset. Blood was obtained by leukapheresis, after which PBMCs were separated by Ficoll-Histopaque density gradient centrifugation and cryopreserved in liquid nitrogen vapor phase. Purity and quantity of every magnetically sorted T cell population were checked by analytical flow cytometry. Genomic DNA was isolated from every sorted fraction and measured by UV absorbance on a Nanodrop 2000c. TCR CDR3 regions were amplified from genomic DNA by multiplex PCR using the deep immunoSEQ assay. Genomic DNA extracted from each cell subset was distributed evenly over all wells of several immunoSEQ 96-well plates, and each plate served as one replicate. For sorted subsets, around 0.2 ug genomic DNA, equal to 25,000 to 35,000 T cell genomes, was loaded into each replicate PCR. Purified libraries were measured with a Qubit 3.0 fluorometer, size-checked on a Bioanalyzer 2100, and measured again with the KAPA Library Quantification kit. Every immunoSEQ 96-well plate was sequenced on a separate single-read 150-cycle Illumina NextSeq 550 flow cell. In the authors' own workflow: Because the immunoSEQ output held only junctional sequences and lacked quality scores, the filtering could not match the filtering applied to full-length reads. Sequences were annotated with PyIR, a Python wrapper for IgBLAST v1.9, using IMGT germline references to assign V/J genes and CDR3. Reads were removed for weak V/J assignments (E-value above 1e-6), missing CDR3, stop codons, out-of-frame junctions, or ambiguous translated residues. V3J clonotypes were defined as sequences sharing the same inferred V gene, J gene, and CDR3 amino acid sequence. Percentage overlap between repertoires was calculated by dividing the number of shared unique clonotypes by the size of the smaller repertoire. Richness of each repertoire was evaluated using RTK rarefaction, the Chao1 estimator, and Recon v2.1 estimates of unobserved clonotypes. Generation probabilities for all TCRbeta clonotypes obtained by the gDNA method from several donors were computed using OLGA. TCRdb mirrors the immuneACCESS table, restricted to in-frame sequences. Some clones are absent from its copies; in checked studies, under half trace to an unresolved V gene, and the reason for the others is unknown. From that table come the V and J calls and clone size; the DNA was used to work out D and trimming. The sample records more than 2,000,000 clones, approximately 95% of which are singletons. Together, the top ten hold under 0.45% of the sample.

V has 4 bases trimmed and J has 2 bases trimmed; junction bases matching no gene number 3. The CDR3 contains 15 residues, cysteine and phenylalanine counted. The read is trimmed to its CDR3 DNA, 45 bases read in frame from base 1. Sequences LGHNA (CDR1) and YNFKEQ (CDR2) are obtained from the germline V gene. Recombination linked TRBV4-2 to TRBJ2-2; 8 bases in the junction line up with TRBD1. Sequences were obtained from naive CD4+ T cells from PBMCs. Interpreted using the paper, the cell subset or site label stands for: CD45RA+ positively selected. This receptor was identified in a man aged 18-30 years in good health. Some clones in this sample may be carry-over from other donors' samples. The DNA is as follows: TGTGCCAGCAGCCCGCAGGGGGCTAACACCGGGGAGCTGTTTTTT. It translates as CASSPQGANTGELFF.